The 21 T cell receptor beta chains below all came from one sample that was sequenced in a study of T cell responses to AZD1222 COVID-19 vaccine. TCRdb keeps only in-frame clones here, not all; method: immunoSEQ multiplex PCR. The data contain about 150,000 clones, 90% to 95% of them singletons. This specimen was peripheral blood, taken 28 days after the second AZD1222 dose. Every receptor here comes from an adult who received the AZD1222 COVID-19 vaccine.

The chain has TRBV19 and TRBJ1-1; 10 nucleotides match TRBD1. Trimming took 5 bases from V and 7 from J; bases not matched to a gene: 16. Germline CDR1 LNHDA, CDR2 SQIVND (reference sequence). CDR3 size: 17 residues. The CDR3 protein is CASSETGGRRSSIEAFF. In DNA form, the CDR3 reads TGTGCCAGTAGTGAGACAGGGGGCCGCCGATCAAGCATTGAAGCTTTCTTT.

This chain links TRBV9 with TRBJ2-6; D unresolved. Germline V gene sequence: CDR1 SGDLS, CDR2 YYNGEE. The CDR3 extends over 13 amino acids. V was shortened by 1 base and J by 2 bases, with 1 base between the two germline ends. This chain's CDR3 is CASSVTGANVLTF. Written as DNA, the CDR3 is TGTGCCAGCAGCGTAACTGGGGCCAACGTCCTGACTTTC.

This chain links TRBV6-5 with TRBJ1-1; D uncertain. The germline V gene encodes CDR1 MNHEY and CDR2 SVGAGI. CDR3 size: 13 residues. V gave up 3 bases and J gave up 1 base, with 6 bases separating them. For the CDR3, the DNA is TGTGCCAGCAGTTATTTTGGGAACACTGAAGCTTTCTTT. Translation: CASSYFGNTEAFF.

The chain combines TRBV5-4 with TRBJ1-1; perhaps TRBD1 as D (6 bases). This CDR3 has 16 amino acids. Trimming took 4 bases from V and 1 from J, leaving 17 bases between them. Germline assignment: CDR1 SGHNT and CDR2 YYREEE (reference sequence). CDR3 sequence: CASSRGPTGPNTEAFF. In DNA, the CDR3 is TGTGCCAGCAGCAGAGGGCCTACAGGGCCGAACACTGAAGCTTTCTTT.

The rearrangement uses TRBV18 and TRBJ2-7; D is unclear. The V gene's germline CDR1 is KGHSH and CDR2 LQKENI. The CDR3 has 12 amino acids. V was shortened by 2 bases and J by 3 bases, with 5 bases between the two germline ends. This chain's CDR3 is CASSPSIYEQYF. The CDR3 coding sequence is TGTGCCAGCTCACCATCAATCTACGAGCAGTACTTC.

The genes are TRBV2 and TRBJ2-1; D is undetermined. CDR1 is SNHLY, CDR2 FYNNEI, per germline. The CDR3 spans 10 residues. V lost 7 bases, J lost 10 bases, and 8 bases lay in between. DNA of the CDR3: TGTGCCAGCACCATAGTCGAGCAGTTCTTC. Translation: CASTIVEQFF.

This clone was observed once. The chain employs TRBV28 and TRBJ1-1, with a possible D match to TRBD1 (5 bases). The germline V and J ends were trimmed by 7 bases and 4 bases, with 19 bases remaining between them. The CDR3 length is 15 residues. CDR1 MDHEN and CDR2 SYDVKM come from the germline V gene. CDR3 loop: CASTPFSEGITEAFF. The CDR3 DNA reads TGTGCCAGCACCCCATTTTCGGAGGGGATCACTGAAGCTTTCTTT.

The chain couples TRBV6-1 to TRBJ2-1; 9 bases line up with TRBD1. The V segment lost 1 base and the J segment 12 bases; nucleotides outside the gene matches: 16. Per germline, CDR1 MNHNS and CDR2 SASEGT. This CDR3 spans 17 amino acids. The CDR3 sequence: CASSEGKPRDREKVQFF. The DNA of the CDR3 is TGTGCCAGCAGTGAAGGAAAGCCCAGGGACAGGGAGAAAGTGCAGTTCTTC.

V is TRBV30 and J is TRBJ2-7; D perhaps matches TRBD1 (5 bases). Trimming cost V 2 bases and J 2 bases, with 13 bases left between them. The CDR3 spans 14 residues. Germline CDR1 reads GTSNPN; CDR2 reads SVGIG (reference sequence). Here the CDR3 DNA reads TGTGCCTGGAGTCCCCGGGTGACAGCCTACGAGCAGTACTTC. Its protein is CAWSPRVTAYEQYF.

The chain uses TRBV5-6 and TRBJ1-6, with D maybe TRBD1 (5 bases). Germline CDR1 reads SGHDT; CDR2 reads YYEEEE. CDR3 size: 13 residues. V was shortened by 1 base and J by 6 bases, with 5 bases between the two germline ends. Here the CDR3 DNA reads TGTGCCAGCAGCTTGCAGGGTAATTCACCCCTCCACTTT. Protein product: CASSLQGNSPLHF.

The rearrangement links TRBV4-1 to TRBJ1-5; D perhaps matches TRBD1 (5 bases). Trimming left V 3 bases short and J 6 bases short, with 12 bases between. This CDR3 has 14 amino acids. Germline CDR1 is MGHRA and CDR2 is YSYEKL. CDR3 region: CASSHIGGVQPQHF. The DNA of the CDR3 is TGCGCCAGCAGCCACATTGGAGGGGTTCAGCCCCAGCATTTT.

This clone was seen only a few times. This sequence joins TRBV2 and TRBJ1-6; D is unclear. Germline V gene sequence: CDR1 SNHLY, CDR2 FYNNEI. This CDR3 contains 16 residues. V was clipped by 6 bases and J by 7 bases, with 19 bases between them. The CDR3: CASRSEARVPNSPLHF. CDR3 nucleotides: TGTGCCAGCAGGAGTGAGGCTAGGGTACCGAATTCACCCCTCCACTTT.

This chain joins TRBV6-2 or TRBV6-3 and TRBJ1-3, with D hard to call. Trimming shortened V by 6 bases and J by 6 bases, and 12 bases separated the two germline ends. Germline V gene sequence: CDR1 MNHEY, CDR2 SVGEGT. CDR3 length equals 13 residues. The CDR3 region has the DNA TGTGCCAGCAGCGAAGGTTTGGAAAACACCATATATTTT. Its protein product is CASSEGLENTIYF.

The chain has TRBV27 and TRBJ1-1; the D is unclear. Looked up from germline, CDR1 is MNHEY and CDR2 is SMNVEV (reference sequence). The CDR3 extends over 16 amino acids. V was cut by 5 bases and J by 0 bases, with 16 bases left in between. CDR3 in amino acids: CASSPAVFSLNTEAFF. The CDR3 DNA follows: TGTGCCAGCAGTCCCGCGGTGTTCTCCTTGAACACTGAAGCTTTCTTT.

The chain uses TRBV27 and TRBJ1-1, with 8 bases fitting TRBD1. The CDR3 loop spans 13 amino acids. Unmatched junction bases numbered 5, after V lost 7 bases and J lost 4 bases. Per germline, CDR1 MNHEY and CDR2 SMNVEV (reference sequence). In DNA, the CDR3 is TGTGCCAGCATGACAGGGGTGGGCACTGAAGCTTTCTTT. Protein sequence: CASMTGVGTEAFF.

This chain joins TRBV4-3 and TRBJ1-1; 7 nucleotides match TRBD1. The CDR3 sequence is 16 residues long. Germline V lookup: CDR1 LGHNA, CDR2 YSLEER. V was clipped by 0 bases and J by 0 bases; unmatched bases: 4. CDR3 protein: CASSQEWDSMNTEAFF. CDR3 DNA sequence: TGCGCCAGCAGCCAAGAATGGGACAGCATGAACACTGAAGCTTTCTTT.

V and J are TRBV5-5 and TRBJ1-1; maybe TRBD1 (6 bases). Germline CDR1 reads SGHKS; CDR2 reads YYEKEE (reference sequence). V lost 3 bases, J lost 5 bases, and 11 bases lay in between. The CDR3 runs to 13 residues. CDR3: CASSWQGYTEAFF. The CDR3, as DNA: TGTGCCAGCAGCTGGCAGGGGTATACTGAAGCTTTCTTT.

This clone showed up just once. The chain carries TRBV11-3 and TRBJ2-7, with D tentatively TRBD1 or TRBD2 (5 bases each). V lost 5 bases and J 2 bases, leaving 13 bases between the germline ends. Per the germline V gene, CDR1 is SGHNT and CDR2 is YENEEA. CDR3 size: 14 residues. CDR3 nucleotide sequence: TGTGCCAGCAGCGATCCGGGGCGGGCCTACGAGCAGTACTTC. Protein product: CASSDPGRAYEQYF.

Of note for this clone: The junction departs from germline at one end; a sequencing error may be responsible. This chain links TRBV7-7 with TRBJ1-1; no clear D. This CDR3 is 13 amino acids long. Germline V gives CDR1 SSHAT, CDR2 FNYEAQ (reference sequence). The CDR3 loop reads CASSLTVNTEAFF. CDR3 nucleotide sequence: TGTGCTAGCAGTCTAACGGTGAACACTGAAGCTTTCTTT.

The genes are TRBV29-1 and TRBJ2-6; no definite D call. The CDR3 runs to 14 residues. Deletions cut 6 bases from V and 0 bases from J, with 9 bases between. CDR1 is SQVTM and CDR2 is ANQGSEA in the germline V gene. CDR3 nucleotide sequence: TGCAGCGTCCTGACCTTCTCTGGGGCCAACGTCCTGACTTTC. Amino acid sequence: CSVLTFSGANVLTF.

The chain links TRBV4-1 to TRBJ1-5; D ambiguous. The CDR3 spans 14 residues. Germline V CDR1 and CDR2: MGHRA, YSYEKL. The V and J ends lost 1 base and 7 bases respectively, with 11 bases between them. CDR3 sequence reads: CASSQVVGVQPQHF. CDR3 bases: TGCGCCAGCAGCCAAGTCGTTGGGGTGCAGCCCCAGCATTTT.